This T cell receptor beta chain stems from a study of blood T cells in healthy people across ages. Findings of the study overall: The authors considered diversity estimates from one million T cells to be underestimates. Higher diversity, along with more naive CD4+ cells, distinguished long-lived donors from aged donors. Per million T cells, TCR beta diversity dropped roughly linearly as age increased.

Combining a sample-barcoded 5' primer with a J-beta primer mix, a second PCR ran for roughly 7 to 12 cycles. TCRdb independently ran MiXCR on the 5' RACE reads; one entry per CDR3 protein. The sample lists some 730,000 distinct CDR3 sequences, about a fifth occurring once. About this clonotype: Antigen unknown.

This CDR3 contains 13 residues. Trimming shortened V by 0 bases and J by 4 bases, and 7 bases separated the two germline ends. Germline V gives CDR1 SGHRS, CDR2 YFSETQ. Input material: blood. The rearrangement uses TRBV5-1 and TRBJ2-5; D is unclear. The TCR sequence derives from a man aged 70 or older in good health. CDR3 sequence (DNA): TGCGCCAGCAGCTTGGATTCTTCAGAGACCCAGTACTTC. It codes for CASSLDSSETQYF.